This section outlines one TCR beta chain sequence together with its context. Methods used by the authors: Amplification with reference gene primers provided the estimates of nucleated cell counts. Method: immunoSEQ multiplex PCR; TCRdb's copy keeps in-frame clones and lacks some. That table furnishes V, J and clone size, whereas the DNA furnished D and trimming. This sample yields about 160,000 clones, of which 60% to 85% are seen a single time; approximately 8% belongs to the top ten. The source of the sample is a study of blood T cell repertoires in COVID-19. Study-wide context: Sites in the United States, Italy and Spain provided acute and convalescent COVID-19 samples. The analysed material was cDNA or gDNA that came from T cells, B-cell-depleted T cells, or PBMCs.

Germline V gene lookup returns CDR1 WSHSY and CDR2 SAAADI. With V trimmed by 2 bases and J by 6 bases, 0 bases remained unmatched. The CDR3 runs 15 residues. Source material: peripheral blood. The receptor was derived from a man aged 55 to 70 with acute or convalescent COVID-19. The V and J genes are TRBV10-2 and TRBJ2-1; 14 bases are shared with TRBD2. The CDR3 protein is CASSEGTSGGNEQFF. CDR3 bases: TGCGCCAGCAGTGAGGGGACTAGCGGGGGCAATGAGCAGTTCTTC.